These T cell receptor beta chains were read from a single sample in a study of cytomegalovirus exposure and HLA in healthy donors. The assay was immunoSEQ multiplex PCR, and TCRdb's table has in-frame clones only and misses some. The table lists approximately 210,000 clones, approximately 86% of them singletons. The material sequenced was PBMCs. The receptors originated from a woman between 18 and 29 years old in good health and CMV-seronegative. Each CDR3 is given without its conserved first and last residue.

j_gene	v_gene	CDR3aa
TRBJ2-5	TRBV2	ASSSNLAGEEEETQY
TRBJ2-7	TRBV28	ASSLGHPYEQY
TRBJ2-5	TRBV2	ASSTRGRARETQY
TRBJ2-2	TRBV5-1	ASSPGGSRAGELF
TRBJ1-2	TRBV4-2	ASSQEQVSYGYT
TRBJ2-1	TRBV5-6	ASSSKLKSSYNEQF
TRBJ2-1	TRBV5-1	ASSLTGEYNEQF
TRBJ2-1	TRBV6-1	ASSGGVGTVYNEQF
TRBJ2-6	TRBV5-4	ASTVPSGANVLT
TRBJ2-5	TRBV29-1	SVATGGSGETQY
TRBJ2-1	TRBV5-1	ASSLELANNEQF
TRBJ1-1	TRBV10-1	ASRNRGRTEAF
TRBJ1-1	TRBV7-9	ASSTHENTEAF
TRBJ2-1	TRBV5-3	ARSSIAAMSYNEQF
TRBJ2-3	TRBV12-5	ASGLELGSQY
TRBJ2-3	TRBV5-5	ASSLDPYDTDTQY
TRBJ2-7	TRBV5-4	ASSPTGTGTYEQY
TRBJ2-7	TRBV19	ASSVPGLNYEQY
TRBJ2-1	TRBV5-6	ASSLVWGLDNEQF
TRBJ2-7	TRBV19	ASSISRDRVSEQY
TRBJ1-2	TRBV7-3	ASSLCVVGGYT
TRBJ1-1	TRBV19	ASSKLQGEPDTEAF
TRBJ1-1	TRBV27	ASSYTRGLNTEAF
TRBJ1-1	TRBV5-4	ASSPWTEQNTEAF
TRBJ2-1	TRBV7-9	ASSLIQGPYNEQF
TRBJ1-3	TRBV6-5	ASSSDRGRGNTIY
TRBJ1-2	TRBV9	ASSVGAKGTYGYT